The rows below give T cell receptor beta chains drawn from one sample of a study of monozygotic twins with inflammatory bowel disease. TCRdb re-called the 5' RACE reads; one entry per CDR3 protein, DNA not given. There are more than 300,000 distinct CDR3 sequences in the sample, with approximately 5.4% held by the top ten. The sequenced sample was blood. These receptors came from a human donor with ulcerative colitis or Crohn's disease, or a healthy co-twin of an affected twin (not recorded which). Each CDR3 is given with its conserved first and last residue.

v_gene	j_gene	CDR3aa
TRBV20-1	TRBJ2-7	CSARGLIRGEQYF
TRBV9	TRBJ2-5	CASSETGHQETQYF
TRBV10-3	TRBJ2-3	CAISEDPEAQYF
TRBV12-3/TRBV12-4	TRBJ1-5	CASRPAGGQPQHF
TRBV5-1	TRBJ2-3	CASRSRGGPDTQYF
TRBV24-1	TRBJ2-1	CATSEYRGPEQFF
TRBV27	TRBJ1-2	CASSLSGRGNYGYTF
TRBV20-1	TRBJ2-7	CSARADSSASYEQYF
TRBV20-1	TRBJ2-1	CSASVSGNEQFF
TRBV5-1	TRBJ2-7	CASSIPGQAYEQYF
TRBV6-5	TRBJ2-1	CASSYRLADNEQFF
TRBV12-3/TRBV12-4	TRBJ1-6	CASSLGRGSSSPLHF
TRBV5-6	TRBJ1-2	CASRTRSGGYGYTF
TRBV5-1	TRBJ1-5	CASSFTAGNQPQHF
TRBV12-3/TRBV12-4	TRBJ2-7	CASSLYASGSYEQYF
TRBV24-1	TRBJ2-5	CATSAVWGETQYF
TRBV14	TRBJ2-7	CASSPGLAIYEQYF
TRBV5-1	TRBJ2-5	CASSFWDRVFETQYF
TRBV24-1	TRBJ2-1	CATSDMSGTGSYNEQFF
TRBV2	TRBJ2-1	CASSELARNEQFF